This T cell receptor beta chain was found in a study of blood T cell repertoires in COVID-19. Study in general: The samples span acute and convalescent COVID-19 from the United States, Italy and Spain.

The method was immunoSEQ multiplex PCR; TCRdb's version includes in-frame clones alone and lacks a portion of them. Here the sample spans about 150,000 clones, around 83% being singletons. Per germline, CDR1 MDHEN and CDR2 SYDVKM. The CDR3 sequence is 16 residues long. The junction had 9 bases not matched to a gene; V was cut back by 5 bases and J by 4 bases. The chain links TRBV28 to TRBJ2-2, with 8 bases that match TRBD1. The sample taken for sequencing was peripheral blood. This clonotype was obtained from a human donor with acute or convalescent COVID-19. The donor label of this sample is uncertain. This chain's CDR3 is CASSAEDRVVTGELFF. CDR3 nucleotide sequence: TGTGCCAGCAGTGCAGAGGACAGGGTTGTCACCGGGGAGCTGTTTTTT.